These 18 T cell receptor beta chains originate from one sample sequenced in a study of control samples from healthy donors and cancer patients. TCRdb's table, derived via immunoSEQ multiplex PCR, lists solely in-frame clones and lacks some. Of 170,000 or so clones in the sample, 90% were seen once. Sequencing was carried out using blood. All receptors come from a woman aged 45-65 years in good health.

The chain has TRBV7-2 and TRBJ2-7; D is ambiguous. Trimming shortened V by 1 base and J by 4 bases, and 5 bases separated the two germline ends. The CDR3 covers 12 residues. Per the germline V gene, CDR1 is SGHTA and CDR2 is FQGNSA. CDR3 DNA: TGTGCCAGCAGCTTAGATGTGTACGAGCAGTACTTC. Its translation: CASSLDVYEQYF.

This chain uses TRBV5-4 with TRBJ1-4; D remains unclear. Germline V gene data show CDR1 as SGHNT and CDR2 as YYREEE (reference sequence). The CDR3 consists of 13 residues. Trimming took 4 bases from V and 8 from J, leaving 12 bases between them. The CDR3 nucleotides are TGTGCCAGCAGCCCGAACCCTAGGGAAAAACTGTTTTTT. This sequence encodes CASSPNPREKLFF.

V is TRBV4-3 and J is TRBJ1-6, with D uncertain. Germline CDR1 and CDR2: LGHNA and YSLEER. Trimming removed 4 bases from V and 5 bases from J, with 15 bases in between. The CDR3 sequence is 16 residues long. This chain's CDR3 is CASSLDWGKNNSPLHF. The CDR3 DNA sequence: TGCGCCAGCAGCCTTGATTGGGGTAAGAATAATTCACCCCTCCACTTT.

The chain carries TRBV2 and TRBJ1-3; a weak D match, TRBD1 (6 bases). The CDR3 spans 14 residues. Trimming removed 5 bases from V and 3 bases from J, with 11 bases in between. CDR1 is SNHLY, CDR2 FYNNEI, per germline. The CDR3 DNA follows: TGTGCCAGCAGTCGTCAGGGGTATGGAAACACCATATATTTT. Protein sequence: CASSRQGYGNTIYF.

This chain joins TRBV4-2 and TRBJ1-4; weak D call: TRBD1 (5 bases). With 1 base removed from V and 7 bases from J, the gap between germline ends came to 13 bases. CDR1 is LGHNA, CDR2 YNFKEQ, per germline. The CDR3 loop spans 15 amino acids. This CDR3 reads CASSQVTRGGEKLFF. DNA for the CDR3: TGTGCCAGCAGCCAAGTGACTCGGGGCGGTGAAAAACTGTTTTTT.

Here the CDR3 DNA reads TGTGCCAGCAGTTCAGGGGAACGAAACACCATATATTTT. It translates to CASSSGERNTIYF. The J gene is TRBJ1-3, the V gene TRBV27; tentatively, D is TRBD1 (6 bases). The germline gives CDR1 MNHEY, CDR2 SMNVEV (reference sequence). This CDR3 contains 13 residues. With 4 bases removed from V and 5 bases from J, the gap between germline ends came to 9 bases.

The rearrangement links TRBV5-6 to TRBJ1-2; D uncertain. Germline V gene lookup returns CDR1 SGHDT and CDR2 YYEEEE. V gave up 4 bases and J gave up 11 bases, with 15 bases separating them. There are 12 residues in the CDR3. For the CDR3, the DNA is TGTGCCAGCAGCCCCGGGCCGGGAAGGTACACCTTC. It specifies CASSPGPGRYTF.

The rearrangement uses TRBV4-3 and TRBJ1-5; the D is unclear. Germline V gene data show CDR1 as LGHNA and CDR2 as YSLEER. Trimming shortened V by 0 bases and J by 6 bases, and 9 bases separated the two germline ends. This CDR3 has 14 amino acids. CDR3 amino acids: CASSQDREGQPQHF. Here the CDR3 DNA reads TGCGCCAGCAGCCAAGATAGGGAAGGTCAGCCCCAGCATTTT.

This clone appeared a single time. The chain couples TRBV7-2 to TRBJ2-7; possibly TRBD1 or TRBD2 for D (5 bases each). Germline loops: CDR1 SGHTA, CDR2 FQGNSA. V was trimmed by 2 bases and J by 9 bases, leaving 14 bases between them. The CDR3 has 13 amino acids. DNA for the CDR3: TGTGCCAGCAGCTTAACTCAGGGACCTAGGCAGTACTTC. Its protein is CASSLTQGPRQYF.

This chain joins TRBV7-9 and TRBJ1-2; D might be TRBD1 (6 bases). In germline, CDR1 is SEHNR, CDR2 FQNEAQ (reference sequence). The CDR3 has 16 residues. The V and J ends lost 5 bases and 0 bases respectively, with 16 bases between them. The CDR3 nucleotides are TGTGCCAGCAGCCAGGTGGGGGGGACATCTAACTATGGCTACACCTTC. It translates to CASSQVGGTSNYGYTF.

V is TRBV7-8 and J is TRBJ1-6; the D gene is possibly TRBD1 (6 bases). V lost 0 bases and J 10 bases, leaving 22 bases between the germline ends. CDR3 size: 18 residues. Germline V lookup: CDR1 SGHVS, CDR2 FQNEAQ. The CDR3 coding sequence is TGTGCCAGCAGCTTAGCGTCGTCGGGGGCAGGGGTCCGCTCACCCCTCCACTTT. The encoded protein is CASSLASSGAGVRSPLHF.

The chain couples TRBV2 to TRBJ1-6; 8 bases are a match to TRBD1. The V gene end was trimmed by 6 bases and the J gene end by 9 bases; junction bases not matched to a gene: 4. Germline lookup yields CDR1 SNHLY and CDR2 FYNNEI. The CDR3 has 13 amino acids. The CDR3 region has the DNA TGTGCCAGCAGAGGAACAGGGGGTTCACCCCTCCACTTT. Translation: CASRGTGGSPLHF.

The CDR3 sequence: CSVLRTEISYEQYF. For the CDR3, the DNA is TGCAGCGTTCTAAGGACAGAAATTTCCTACGAGCAGTACTTC. The chain carries TRBV29-1 and TRBJ2-7; possible D gene TRBD1, 6 bases. This CDR3 comprises 14 residues. The germline V and J ends were trimmed by 5 bases and 1 base, with 15 bases remaining between them. Germline assignment: CDR1 SQVTM and CDR2 ANQGSEA.

The rearrangement joins TRBV19 to TRBJ2-3; D may be TRBD1 or TRBD2 (5 bases each). CDR3 size: 16 residues. V lost 1 base to trimming and J lost 2 bases, with 13 bases between them. Germline V CDR1 and CDR2: LNHDA, SQIVND (reference sequence). CDR3 nucleotides: TGTGCCAGTAGTATAGTCCGGGGACGGATCACAGATACGCAGTATTTT. Protein product: CASSIVRGRITDTQYF.

The chain links TRBV6-5 to TRBJ1-2; D not certain. Germline V lookup: CDR1 MNHEY, CDR2 SVGAGI. V lost 11 bases to trimming and J lost 6 bases, with 19 bases between them. The CDR3 contains 13 residues. The CDR3 DNA reads as TGTGCCGGAACTACTAACGTCGAAAATGGCTACACCTTC. Its translation is CAGTTNVENGYTF.

The V and J genes are TRBV4-3 and TRBJ1-2; TRBD1 might be the D (6 bases). Trimming took 0 bases from V and 0 from J, leaving 14 bases between them. The CDR3 spans 17 residues. Germline V gene lookup returns CDR1 LGHNA and CDR2 YSLEER. The CDR3 here is CASSQDLGTPSNYGYTF. CDR3 DNA sequence: TGCGCCAGCAGCCAAGATCTCGGGACACCCTCTAACTATGGCTACACCTTC.

The gene calls are TRBV7-6 and TRBJ2-1, with no clear D. Germline V gene sequence: CDR1 SGHVS, CDR2 FNYEAQ. V lost 0 bases and J lost 4, with 7 bases in between. The CDR3 runs to 14 residues. The CDR3 nucleotides read TGTGCCAGCAGCTTAGCGGGAATGTACAATGAGCAGTTCTTC. Translating gives CASSLAGMYNEQFF.

This chain connects TRBV6-6 to TRBJ2-3; the match to TRBD2 covers 8 bases. Germline trimming cut 4 bases from V and 0 bases from J; bases unmatched to any gene: 6. The CDR3 runs to 16 residues. Germline V gives CDR1 MNHNY, CDR2 SVGAGI (reference sequence). DNA for the CDR3: TGTGCCAGCAGTTCATATAGCGGGGCTAGCACAGATACGCAGTATTTT. This translates into CASSSYSGASTDTQYF.